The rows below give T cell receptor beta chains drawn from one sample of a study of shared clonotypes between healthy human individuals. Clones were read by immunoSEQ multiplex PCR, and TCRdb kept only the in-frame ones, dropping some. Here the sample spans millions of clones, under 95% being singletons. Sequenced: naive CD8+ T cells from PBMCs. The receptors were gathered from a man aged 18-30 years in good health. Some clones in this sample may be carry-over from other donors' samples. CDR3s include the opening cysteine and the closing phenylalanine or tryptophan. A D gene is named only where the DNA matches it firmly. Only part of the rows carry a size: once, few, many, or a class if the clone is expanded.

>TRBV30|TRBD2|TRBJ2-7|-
TGTGCCTGGAGTGTAACCGGGACTAGCGATTACGAGCAGTACTTC
CAWSVTGTSDYEQYF
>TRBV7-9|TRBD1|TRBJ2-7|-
TGTGCCAGCAGCTATTGGGACAGCTCCTACGAGCAGTACTTC
CASSYWDSSYEQYF
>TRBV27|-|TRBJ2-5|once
TGTGCCAGCAGTTTATCGCCGAGGTACCAAGAGACCCAGTACTTC
CASSLSPRYQETQYF
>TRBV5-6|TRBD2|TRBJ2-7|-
TGTGCCAGCAGCTGGACTAGCGGGGCCACCTACGAGCAGTACTTC
CASSWTSGATYEQYF
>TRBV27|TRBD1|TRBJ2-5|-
TGTGCCAGCAGTTCTAACGACAGGGGGCATTTTGAGACCCAGTACTTC
CASSSNDRGHFETQYF
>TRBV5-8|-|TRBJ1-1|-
TGTGCCAGCAGCTCGACACCGGGACTCGTGAACACTGAAGCTTTCTTT
CASSSTPGLVNTEAFF
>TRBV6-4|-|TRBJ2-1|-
TGTGCCAGCAGTGACTCGAGGAACCCAGGGCGGAATGAGCAGTTCTTC
CASSDSRNPGRNEQFF
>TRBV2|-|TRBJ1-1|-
TGTGCCAGCAGTGTAGTGGTGAACACTGAAGCTTTCTTT
CASSVVVNTEAFF
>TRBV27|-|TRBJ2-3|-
TGTGCCAGCAGTGTCCTCCCTCTAGCGACTAGCACAGATACGCAGTATTTT
CASSVLPLATSTDTQYF
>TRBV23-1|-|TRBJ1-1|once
TGCGCCAGCAGTCAATCCCCAGGGGTGAGCACTGAAGCTTTCTTT
CASSQSPGVSTEAFF
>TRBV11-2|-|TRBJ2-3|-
TGTGCCAGCAGCTTATCCCGCAGAGATACGCAGTATTTT
CASSLSRRDTQYF
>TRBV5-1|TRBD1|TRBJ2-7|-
TGCGCCAGCAGCCAGACAGGGACGAACGACGAGCAGTACTTC
CASSQTGTNDEQYF
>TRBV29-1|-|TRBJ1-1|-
TGCAGCGTTGAAGATCGAAGGGACACTGAAGCTTTCTTT
CSVEDRRDTEAFF
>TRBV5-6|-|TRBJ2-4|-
TGTGCCAGCAGCCCCTTAGAGGGAGAACACATTCAGTACTTC
CASSPLEGEHIQYF
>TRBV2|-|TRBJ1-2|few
TGTGCCAGCAGTGGAATTACACCTCCTAACTATGGCTACACCTTC
CASSGITPPNYGYTF
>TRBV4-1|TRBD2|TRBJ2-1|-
TGCGCCAGCAGCCGAAGGACTAGCATCGATGAGCAGTTCTTC
CASSRRTSIDEQFF
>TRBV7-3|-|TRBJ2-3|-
TGTGCCAGCAGCTTAACGCGGGGCACAGATACGCAGTATTTT
CASSLTRGTDTQYF
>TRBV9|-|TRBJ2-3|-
TGTGCCAGCAGCGAGGGACGTCTGGCAGATACGCAGTATTTT
CASSEGRLADTQYF
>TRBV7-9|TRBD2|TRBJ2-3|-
TGTGCCAGCAGCCCCCCTAGAGGGAGGGACACAGATACGCAGTATTTT
CASSPPRGRDTDTQYF
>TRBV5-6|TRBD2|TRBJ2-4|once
TGTGCCAGCAGCCGACTCCGGGACTACCAAAACATTCAGTACTTC
CASSRLRDYQNIQYF
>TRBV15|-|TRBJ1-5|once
TGTGCCACCAGTCTTCGGACGGAAGTAAATCAGCCCCAGCATTTT
CATSLRTEVNQPQHF
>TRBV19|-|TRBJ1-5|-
TGTGCCAGTAGTATAGATCGTGCCGGGACCGAAAATCAGCCCCAGCATTTT
CASSIDRAGTENQPQHF
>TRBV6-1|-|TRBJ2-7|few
TGTGCCAGCACCCCGGTGGGATTCTACGAGCAGTACTTC
CASTPVGFYEQYF
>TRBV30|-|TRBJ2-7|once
TGTGCCTGGGGACCAGGGCGTGGGGAGCAGTACTTC
CAWGPGRGEQYF
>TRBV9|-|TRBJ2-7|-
TGTGCCAGCAGCGTAGGGGCGGCTAACTCCTACGAGCAGTACTTC
CASSVGAANSYEQYF
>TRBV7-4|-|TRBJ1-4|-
TGTGCCAGCAGCTTAGGACTCAATGCAACTAATGAAAAACTGTTTTTT
CASSLGLNATNEKLFF
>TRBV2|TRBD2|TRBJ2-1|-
TGTGCCAGCAGTGATACGGGAGCGGGAGACCACAATGAGCAGTTCTTC
CASSDTGAGDHNEQFF
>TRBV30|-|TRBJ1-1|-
TGTGCCTGGAGTCACAGGGTAGGGAACACTGAAGCTTTCTTT
CAWSHRVGNTEAFF
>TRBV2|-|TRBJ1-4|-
TGTGCCAGCAGTGAGGTCGGGTGGAGACTTTCTAATGAAAAACTGTTTTTT
CASSEVGWRLSNEKLFF
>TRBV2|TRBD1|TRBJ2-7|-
TGTGCCAGCAGTGAAGGACAGGGAAGTATCCACGAGCAGTACTTC
CASSEGQGSIHEQYF